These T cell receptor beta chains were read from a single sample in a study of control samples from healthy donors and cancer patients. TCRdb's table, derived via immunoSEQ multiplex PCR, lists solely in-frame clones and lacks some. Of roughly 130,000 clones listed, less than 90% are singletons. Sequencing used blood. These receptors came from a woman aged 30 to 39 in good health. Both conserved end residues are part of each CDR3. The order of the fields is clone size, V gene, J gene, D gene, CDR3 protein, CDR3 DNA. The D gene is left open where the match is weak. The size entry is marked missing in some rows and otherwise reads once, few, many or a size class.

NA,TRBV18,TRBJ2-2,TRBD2,CASSQTSGIKNTGELFF,TGTGCCAGCTCACAAACTAGCGGGATAAAGAACACCGGGGAGCTGTTTTTT
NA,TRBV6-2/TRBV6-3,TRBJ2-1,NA,CASSYDWDEQFF,TGTGCCAGCAGTTACGACTGGGATGAGCAGTTCTTC
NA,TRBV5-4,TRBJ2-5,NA,CASSLVSVETQYF,TGTGCCAGCAGCTTGGTCTCGGTAGAGACCCAGTACTTC
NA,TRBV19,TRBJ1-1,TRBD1,CASSLQGDTEAFF,TGTGCCAGTAGTCTCCAGGGGGACACTGAAGCTTTCTTT
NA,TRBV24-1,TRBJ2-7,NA,CATSDSGPGGSSYEQYF,TGTGCCACCAGTGATTCCGGTCCTGGGGGGAGCTCCTACGAGCAGTACTTC
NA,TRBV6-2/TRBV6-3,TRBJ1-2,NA,CASSPDGDYGYTF,TGTGCCAGCAGCCCGGACGGAGACTATGGCTACACCTTC
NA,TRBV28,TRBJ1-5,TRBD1,CASTKNSNRGGQPQHF,TGTGCCAGCACCAAGAATTCAAACAGGGGAGGTCAGCCCCAGCATTTT
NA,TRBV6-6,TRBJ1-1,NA,CASSYSQGNTEAFF,TGTGCCAGCAGTTACTCGCAGGGGAACACTGAAGCTTTCTTT
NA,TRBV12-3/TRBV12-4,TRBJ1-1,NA,CASSLQLNTEAFF,TGTGCCAGCAGTTTACAGCTTAACACTGAAGCTTTCTTT
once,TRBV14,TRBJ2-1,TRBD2,CASSMTSGGYNEQFF,TGTGCCAGCAGCATGACTAGCGGGGGGTACAATGAGCAGTTCTTC
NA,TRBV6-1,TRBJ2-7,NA,CASSEPRAPREYF,TGTGCCAGCAGTGAACCCAGGGCCCCCAGGGAGTACTTC
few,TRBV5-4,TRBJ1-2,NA,CASSLVGQPIYGYTF,TGTGCCAGCAGCTTAGTCGGACAGCCTATTTATGGCTACACCTTC
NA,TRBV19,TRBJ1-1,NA,CASSKMVGNTEAFF,TGTGCCAGTAGTAAGATGGTAGGGAACACTGAAGCTTTCTTT
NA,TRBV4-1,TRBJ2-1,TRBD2,CASSQFKLAGGPGEQFF,TGCGCCAGCAGCCAATTTAAACTAGCGGGAGGGCCTGGAGAGCAGTTCTTC
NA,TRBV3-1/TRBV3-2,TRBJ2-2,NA,CASSQGDIGGLFF,TGTGCCAGCAGCCAAGGGGACATTGGGGGGCTGTTTTTT
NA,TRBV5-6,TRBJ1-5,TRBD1,CASSEQGVVGNQPQHF,TGTGCCAGCAGCGAGCAGGGGGTCGTAGGCAATCAGCCCCAGCATTTT
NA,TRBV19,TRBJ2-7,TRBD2,CASSISLAAYEQYF,TGTGCCAGTAGTATAAGTCTAGCGGCCTACGAGCAGTACTTC
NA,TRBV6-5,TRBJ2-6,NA,CASTRNSGANVLTF,TGTGCCAGCACCCGAAACTCTGGGGCCAACGTCCTGACTTTC
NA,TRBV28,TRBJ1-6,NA,CASSSTGEPYNSPLHF,TGTGCCAGCAGTTCAACAGGAGAGCCGTATAATTCACCCCTCCACTTT
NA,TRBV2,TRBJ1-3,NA,CASSGSGPQATTIYF,TGTGCCAGCAGTGGGTCCGGGCCTCAAGCAACCACCATATATTTT
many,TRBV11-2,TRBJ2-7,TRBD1,CASSFGQGYEQYF,TGTGCCAGCAGCTTCGGACAGGGCTACGAGCAGTACTTC
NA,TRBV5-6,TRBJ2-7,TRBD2,CASRSRKLAGVNEQYF,TGTGCCAGCAGATCACGTAAACTAGCGGGAGTAAACGAGCAGTACTTC
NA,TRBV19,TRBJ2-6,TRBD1,CASIRDRGSSGANVLTF,TGTGCCAGTATTCGGGACAGGGGTTCCTCTGGGGCCAACGTCCTGACTTTC
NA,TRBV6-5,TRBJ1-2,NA,CASSLAGQDYGYTF,TGTGCCAGCAGTTTAGCGGGGCAGGACTATGGCTACACCTTC
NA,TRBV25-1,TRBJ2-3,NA,CASSEHSSTDTQYF,TGTGCCAGCAGTGAACACTCTAGCACAGATACGCAGTATTTT
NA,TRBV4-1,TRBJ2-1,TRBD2,CASSLLLAGESEQFF,TGCGCCAGCAGCCTACTCCTAGCGGGAGAAAGTGAGCAGTTCTTC
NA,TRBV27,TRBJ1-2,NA,CASSLSSGAVGGYTF,TGTGCCAGCAGTTTATCGTCAGGGGCAGTTGGAGGCTACACCTTC
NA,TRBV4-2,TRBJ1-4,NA,CASSQDRTDVAKLFF,TGTGCCAGCAGCCAAGATCGGACAGACGTCGCAAAACTGTTTTTT
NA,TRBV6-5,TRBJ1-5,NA,CASSYPANGNQPQHF,TGTGCCAGCAGTTATCCGGCAAATGGCAATCAGCCCCAGCATTTT
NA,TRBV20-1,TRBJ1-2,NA,CSASIQALGYTF,TGCAGTGCTAGTATACAGGCCCTTGGCTACACCTTC
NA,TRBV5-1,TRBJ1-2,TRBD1,CASSLGTGSSGGYTF,TGCGCCAGCAGCTTAGGGACAGGGTCGTCGGGGGGCTACACCTTC
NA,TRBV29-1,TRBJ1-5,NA,CSARDNNQPQHF,TGCAGCGCTCGGGACAACAATCAGCCCCAGCATTTT
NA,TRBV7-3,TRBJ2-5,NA,CASSLSLGETQYF,TGTGCCAGCAGCTTAAGCCTGGGGGAGACCCAGTACTTC
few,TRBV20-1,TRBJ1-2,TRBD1,CSASKGGDYGYTF,TGCAGTGCTAGTAAAGGGGGCGACTATGGCTACACCTTC
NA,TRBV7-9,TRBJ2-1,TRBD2,CASSNSGGNEQFF,TGTGCCAGCAGCAATAGCGGGGGGAATGAGCAGTTCTTC
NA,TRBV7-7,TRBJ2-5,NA,CASSLGGAGSQETQYF,TGTGCTAGCAGCTTAGGGGGGGCGGGAAGCCAAGAGACCCAGTACTTC
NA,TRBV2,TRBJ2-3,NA,CASSKLSPGDTQYF,TGTGCCAGCAGCAAGCTATCGCCCGGAGATACGCAGTATTTT
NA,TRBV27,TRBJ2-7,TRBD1,CATRTGTGPYEQYF,TGTGCCACAAGGACCGGGACAGGGCCCTACGAGCAGTACTTC
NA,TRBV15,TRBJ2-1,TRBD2,CATSGGLAGAGEQFF,TGTGCCACCAGCGGGGGACTAGCGGGAGCAGGGGAGCAGTTCTTC